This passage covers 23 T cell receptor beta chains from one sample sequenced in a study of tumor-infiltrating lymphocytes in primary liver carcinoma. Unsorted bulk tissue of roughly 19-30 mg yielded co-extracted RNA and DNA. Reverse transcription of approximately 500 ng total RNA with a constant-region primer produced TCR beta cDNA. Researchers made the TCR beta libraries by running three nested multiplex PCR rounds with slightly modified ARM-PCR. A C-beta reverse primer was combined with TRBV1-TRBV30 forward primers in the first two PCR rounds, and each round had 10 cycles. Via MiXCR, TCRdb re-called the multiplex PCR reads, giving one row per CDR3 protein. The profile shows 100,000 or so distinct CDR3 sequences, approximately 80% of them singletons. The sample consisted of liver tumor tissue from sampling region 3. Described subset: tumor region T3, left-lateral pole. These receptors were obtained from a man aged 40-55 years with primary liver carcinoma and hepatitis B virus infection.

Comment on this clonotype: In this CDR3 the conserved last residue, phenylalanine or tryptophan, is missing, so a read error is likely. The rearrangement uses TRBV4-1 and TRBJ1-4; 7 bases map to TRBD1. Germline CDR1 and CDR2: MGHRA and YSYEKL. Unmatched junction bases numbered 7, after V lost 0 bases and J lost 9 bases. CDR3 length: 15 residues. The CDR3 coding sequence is TGCGCCAGCAGCCAAGAGGCACAGGGGATGAAAAAACTGTTTTGT. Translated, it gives CASSQEAQGMKKLFC.

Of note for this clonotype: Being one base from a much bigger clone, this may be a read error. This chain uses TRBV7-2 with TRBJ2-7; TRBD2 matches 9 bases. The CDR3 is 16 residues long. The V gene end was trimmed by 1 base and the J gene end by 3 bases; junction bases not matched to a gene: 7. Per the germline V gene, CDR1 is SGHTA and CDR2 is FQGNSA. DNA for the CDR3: TGTGCCAGCAGCTTAGTCGGCGGGAGGGTGGTCTACGAGCAGTACTTC. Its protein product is CASSLVGGRVVYEQYF.

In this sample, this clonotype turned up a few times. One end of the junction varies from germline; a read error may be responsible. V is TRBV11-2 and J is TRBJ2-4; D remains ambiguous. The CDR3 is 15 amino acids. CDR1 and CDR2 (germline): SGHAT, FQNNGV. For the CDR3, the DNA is TGTGCCAGCACCTCTTCGGCGGTAACCAAAAACATTCAATACTTC. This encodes CASTSSAVTKNIQYF.

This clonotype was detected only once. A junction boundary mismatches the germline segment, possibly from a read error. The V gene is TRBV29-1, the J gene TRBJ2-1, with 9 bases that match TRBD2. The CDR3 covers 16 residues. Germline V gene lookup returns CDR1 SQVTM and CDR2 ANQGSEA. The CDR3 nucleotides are TGTACCGTTGAATTCGGGAGCGGGAGGATAACCAATGAGCAGTTCTTC. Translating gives CTVEFGSGRITNEQFF.

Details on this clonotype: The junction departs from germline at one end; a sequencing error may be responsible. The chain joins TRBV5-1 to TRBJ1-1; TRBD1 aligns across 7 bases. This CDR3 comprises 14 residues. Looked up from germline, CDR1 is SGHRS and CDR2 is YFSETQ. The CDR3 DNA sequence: TGCGCGAGCACTTTGGGACAGATGAACACTGAAGCTTTCTTT. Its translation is CASTLGQMNTEAFF.

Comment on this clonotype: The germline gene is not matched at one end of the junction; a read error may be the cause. The CDR3 spells CASRLDRVGGGYTF. CDR3 DNA sequence: TGCGCCAGCAGATTGGATAGAGTGGGCGGCGGTTACACCTTC. The J gene is TRBJ1-2, the V gene TRBV5-1; D unresolved. This CDR3 contains 14 residues. Germline V gene data show CDR1 as SGHRS and CDR2 as YFSETQ.

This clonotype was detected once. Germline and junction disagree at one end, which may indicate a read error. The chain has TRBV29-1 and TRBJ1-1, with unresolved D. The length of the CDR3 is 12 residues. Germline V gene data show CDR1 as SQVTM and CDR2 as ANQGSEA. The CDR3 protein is CSVRWGTTEAFF. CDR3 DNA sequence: TGTAGCGTTCGATGGGGTACGACTGAAGCTTTCTTT.

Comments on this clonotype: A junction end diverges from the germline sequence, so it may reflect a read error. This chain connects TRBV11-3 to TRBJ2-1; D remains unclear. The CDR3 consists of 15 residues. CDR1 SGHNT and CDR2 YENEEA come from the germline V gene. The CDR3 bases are TGTGCCAGCAGCCCCCTGACCAGCGTCATTTCTGAGCACTTCTTC. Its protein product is CASSPLTSVISEHFF. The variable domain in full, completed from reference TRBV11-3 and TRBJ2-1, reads EAGVVQSPRYKIIEKKQPVAFWCNPISGHNTLYWYLQNLGQGPELLIRYENEEAVDDSQLPKDRFSAERLKGVDSTLKIQPAELGDSAVYLCASSPLTSVISEHFFGPGTRLTVL.

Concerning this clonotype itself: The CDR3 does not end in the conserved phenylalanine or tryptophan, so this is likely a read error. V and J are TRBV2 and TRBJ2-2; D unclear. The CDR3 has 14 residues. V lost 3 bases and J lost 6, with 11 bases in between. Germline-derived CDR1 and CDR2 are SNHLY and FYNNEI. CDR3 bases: TGTGCCAGCAGTGAGTTAGGGAAGGCCGGGGAGCTGTTTTAT. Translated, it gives CASSELGKAGELFY.

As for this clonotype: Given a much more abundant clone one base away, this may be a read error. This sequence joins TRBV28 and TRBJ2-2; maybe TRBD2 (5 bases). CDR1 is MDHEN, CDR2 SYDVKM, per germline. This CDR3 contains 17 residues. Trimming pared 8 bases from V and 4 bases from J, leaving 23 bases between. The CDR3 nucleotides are TGTGCCAGCCACGATCTTATAGGGAAGCGGCCCACCGGGGAGCTGTTTTTT. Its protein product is CASHDLIGKRPTGELFF. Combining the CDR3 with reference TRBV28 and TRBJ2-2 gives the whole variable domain DVKVTQSSRYLVKRTGEKVFLECVQDMDHENMFWYRQDPGLGLRLIYFSYDVKMKEKGDIPEGYSVSREKKERFSLILESASTNQTSMYLCASHDLIGKRPTGELFFGEGSRLTVL.

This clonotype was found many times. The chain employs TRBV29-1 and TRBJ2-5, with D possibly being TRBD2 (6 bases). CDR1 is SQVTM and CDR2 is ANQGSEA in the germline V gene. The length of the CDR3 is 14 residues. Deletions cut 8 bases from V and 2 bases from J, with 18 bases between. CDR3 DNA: TGCAGCTGCCACGTCGGGGCGGGGCAAGAGACCCAGTACTTC. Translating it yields CSCHVGAGQETQYF. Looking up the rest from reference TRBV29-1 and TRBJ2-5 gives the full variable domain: SAVISQKPSRDICQRGTSLTIQCQVDSQVTMMFWYRQQPGQSLTLIATANQGSEATYESGFVIDKFPISRPNLTFSTLTVSNMSPEDSSIYLCSCHVGAGQETQYFGPGTRLLVL.

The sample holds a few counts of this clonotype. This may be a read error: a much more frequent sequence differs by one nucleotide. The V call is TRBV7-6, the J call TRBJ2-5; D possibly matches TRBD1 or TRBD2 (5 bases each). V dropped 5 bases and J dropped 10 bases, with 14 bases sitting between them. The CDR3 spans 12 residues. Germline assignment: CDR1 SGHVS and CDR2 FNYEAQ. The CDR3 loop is CASSRSEGIQYF. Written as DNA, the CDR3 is TGTGCCAGCAGCCGGTCTGAGGGGATCCAGTACTTC.

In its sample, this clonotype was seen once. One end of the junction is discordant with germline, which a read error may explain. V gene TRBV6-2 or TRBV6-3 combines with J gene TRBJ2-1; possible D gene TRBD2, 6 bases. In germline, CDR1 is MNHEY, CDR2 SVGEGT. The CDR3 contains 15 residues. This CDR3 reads CASNTRRDSYNEQSF. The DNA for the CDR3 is TGTGCCAGCAATACACGAAGGGACTCCTACAATGAGCAGTCCTTC.

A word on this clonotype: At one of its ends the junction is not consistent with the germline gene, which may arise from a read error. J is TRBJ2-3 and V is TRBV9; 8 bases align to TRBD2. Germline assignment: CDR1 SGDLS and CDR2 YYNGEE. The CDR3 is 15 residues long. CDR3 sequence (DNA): TGTGGCAGCAGCGTATTGGGGACTAGGGCAGATACGCAGTATTTT. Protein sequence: CGSSVLGTRADTQYF.

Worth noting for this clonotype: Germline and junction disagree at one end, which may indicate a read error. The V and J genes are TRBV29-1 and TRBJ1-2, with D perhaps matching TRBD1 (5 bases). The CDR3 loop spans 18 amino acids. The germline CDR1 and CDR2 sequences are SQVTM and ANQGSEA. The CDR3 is CSVGAPTGTQVANYCYTF. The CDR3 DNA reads TGTAGCGTTGGGGCACCAACAGGAACTCAAGTGGCTAACTATTGTTACACCTTC.

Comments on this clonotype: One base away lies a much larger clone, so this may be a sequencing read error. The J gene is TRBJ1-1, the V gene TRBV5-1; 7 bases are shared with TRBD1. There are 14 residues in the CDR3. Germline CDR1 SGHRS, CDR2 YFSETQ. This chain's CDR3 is CASSLGDRDLEVFF. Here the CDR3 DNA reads TGCGCCAGCAGCTTGGGGGACAGAGACCTTGAAGTTTTCTTT. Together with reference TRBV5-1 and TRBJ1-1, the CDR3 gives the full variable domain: KAGVTQTPRYLIKTRGQQVTLSCSPISGHRSVSWYQQTPGQGLQFLFEYFSETQRNKGNFPGRFSGRQFSNSRSEMNVSTLELGDSALYLCASSLGDRDLEVFFGQGTRLTVV.

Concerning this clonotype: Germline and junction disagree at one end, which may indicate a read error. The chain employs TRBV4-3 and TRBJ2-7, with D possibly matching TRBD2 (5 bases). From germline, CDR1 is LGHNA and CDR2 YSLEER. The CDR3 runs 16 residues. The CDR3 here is CATSRGGTAISYEQYF. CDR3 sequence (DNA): TGCGCCACCAGCCGCGGAGGAACAGCTATCTCCTACGAGCAATACTTC.

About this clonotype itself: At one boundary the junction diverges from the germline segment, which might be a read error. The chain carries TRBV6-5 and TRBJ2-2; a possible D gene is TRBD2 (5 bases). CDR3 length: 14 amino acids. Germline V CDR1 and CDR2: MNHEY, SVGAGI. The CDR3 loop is CASSSTDSLGELFF. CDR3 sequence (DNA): TGTGCCAGCAGTTCCACTGACTCCCTCGGGGAGCTATTTTTT.

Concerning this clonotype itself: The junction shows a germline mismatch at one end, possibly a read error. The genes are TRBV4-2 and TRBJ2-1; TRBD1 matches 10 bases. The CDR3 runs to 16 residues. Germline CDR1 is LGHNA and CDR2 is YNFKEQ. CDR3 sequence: CANSHAGGQGNNEYFF. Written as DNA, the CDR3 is TGTGCCAACAGCCACGCCGGGGGACAGGGGAACAATGAGTACTTCTTC.

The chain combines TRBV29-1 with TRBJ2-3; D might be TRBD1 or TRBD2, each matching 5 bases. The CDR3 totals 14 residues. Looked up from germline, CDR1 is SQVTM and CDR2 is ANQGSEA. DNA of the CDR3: TGCAGTGTTTCCGGGATAGGGGCGTCAGGTACGCAGTATTTT. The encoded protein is CSVSGIGASGTQYF.

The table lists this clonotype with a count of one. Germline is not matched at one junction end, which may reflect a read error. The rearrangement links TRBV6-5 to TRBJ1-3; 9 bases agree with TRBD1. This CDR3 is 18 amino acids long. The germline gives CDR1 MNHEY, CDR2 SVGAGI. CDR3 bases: TGTGTCAGCAGTTCTGCCAGGGACAGGGTCATCTCTGTAAACACCATATATTTT. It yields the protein CVSSSARDRVISVNTIYF.

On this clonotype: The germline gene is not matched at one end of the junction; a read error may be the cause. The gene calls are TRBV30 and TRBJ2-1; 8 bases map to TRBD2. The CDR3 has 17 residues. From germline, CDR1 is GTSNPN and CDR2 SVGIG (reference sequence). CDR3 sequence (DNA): TGTGCCTGTAGTGGCCTAAATCCGGGGGGGGACTACAATGAGCAGTTCTTC. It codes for CACSGLNPGGDYNEQFF. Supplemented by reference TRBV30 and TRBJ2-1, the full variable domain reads SQTIHQWPATLVQPVGSPLSLECTVEGTSNPNLYWYRQAAGRGLQLLFYSVGIGQISSEVPQNLSASRPQDRQFILSSKKLLLSDSGFYLCACSGLNPGGDYNEQFFGPGTRLTVL.

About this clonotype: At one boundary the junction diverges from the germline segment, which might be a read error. This chain's CDR3 is CVSDSSGGTGTQYF. The CDR3 coding sequence is TGTGTCAGCGATTCGTCAGGGGGCACAGGTACGCAGTATTTT. V usage is TRBV5-6 and J usage is TRBJ2-3, with 8 positions matching TRBD1. This CDR3 contains 14 residues. Germline V gene lookup returns CDR1 SGHDT and CDR2 YYEEEE.